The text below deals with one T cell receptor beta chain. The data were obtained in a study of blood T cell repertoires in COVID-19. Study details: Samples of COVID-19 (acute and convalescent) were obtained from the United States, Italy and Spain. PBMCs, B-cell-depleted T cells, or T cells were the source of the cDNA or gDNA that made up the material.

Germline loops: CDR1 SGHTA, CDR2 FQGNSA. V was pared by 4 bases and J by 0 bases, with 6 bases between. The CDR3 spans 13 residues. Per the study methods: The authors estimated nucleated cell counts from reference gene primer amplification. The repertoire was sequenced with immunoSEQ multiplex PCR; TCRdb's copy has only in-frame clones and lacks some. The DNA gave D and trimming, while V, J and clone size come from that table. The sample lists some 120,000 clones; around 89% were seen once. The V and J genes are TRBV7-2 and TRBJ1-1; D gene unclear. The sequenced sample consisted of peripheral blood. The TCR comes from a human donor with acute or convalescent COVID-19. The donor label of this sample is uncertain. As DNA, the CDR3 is TGTGCCAGCAGCTGGAGGTTGAACACTGAAGCTTTCTTT. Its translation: CASSWRLNTEAFF.